Sequencing of this T cell receptor (beta chain) was carried out in a study of human T cells and chemical hapten exposure. This clonotype was recorded many times. Indicated time point: patch test 3, about 24 weeks after DPC sensitization. Treatment in this sample: therapeutic diphenylcyclopropenone sensitization with weekly scalp DPC. Participating donors were patients with alopecia, aged 18 to 70 years, considered appropriate candidates for DPC. Germline V gene data show CDR1 as MNHEY and CDR2 as SVGAGI. Trimming pared 2 bases from V and 1 base from J, leaving 3 bases between. The CDR3 covers 13 residues. TCRdb re-called the RACE reads through MiXCR, storing one row per CDR3 protein. The table lists 120,000 or so distinct CDR3 sequences, roughly 10% of them singletons.

The chain links TRBV6-5 to TRBJ1-5, with D hard to call. The sample in question was whole blood, obtained in connection with sensitization to the hapten diphenylcyclopropenone (DPC). The TCR comes from a woman aged 50 to 60 with alopecia areata. Some clones in this sample may be carry-over from other donors' samples. The CDR3 is CASSYRSNQPQHF. CDR3 bases: TGTGCCAGCAGTTACAGAAGCAATCAGCCCCAGCATTTT.